Detailed here is one TCR beta chain. The target antigen is unknown. cDNA prepared by RNA extraction and subsequent reverse transcription served as the template for sequencing. Profiled with immunoSEQ multiplex PCR; TCRdb holds only in-frame clones, not every one. The table includes under 70,000 clones, approximately 96% detected once. This record belongs to a study of CD8+ T cells in alopecia areata. At the level of the study: The study gave treated patients oral tofacitinib at 5 to 10 mg twice daily. Notes on the study in general: Lesional scalp, especially alopecia totalis/universalis, showed higher clonality than normal scalp.

PBMCs provided sorted CD4+ and CD8+ T cells. This CDR3 is built from 12 residues. Germline CDR1 and CDR2: SGHNT and YYREEE (reference sequence). With 7 bases removed from V and 3 bases from J, the gap between germline ends came to 10 bases. The chain is built from TRBV5-4 and TRBJ1-2; D call uncertain. Sample: CD8+ T cells sorted from blood, taken at week 0. The receptor was derived from a human donor with alopecia areata. Written as DNA, the CDR3 is TGTGCCAGCGAGGGCGAGGACTATGGCTACACCTTC. It codes for CASEGEDYGYTF. Based on the CDR3 plus reference TRBV5-4 and TRBJ1-2, the full variable domain is ETGVTQSPTHLIKTRGQQVTLRCSSQSGHNTVSWYQQALGQGPQFIFQYYREEENGRGNFPPRFSGLQFPNYSSELNVNALELDDSALYLCASEGEDYGYTFGSGTRLTVV.